In this sample, the clone carrying this T cell receptor (beta chain) turned up a few times. TCRdb used MiXCR to reprocess the reads, holding one entry per CDR3 protein. The table has about 450,000 distinct CDR3 sequences, roughly 30% seen once. CDR3 length: 15 residues. Germline-derived CDR1 and CDR2 are SGHTA and FQGNSA. Trimming took 1 base from V and 5 from J, leaving 14 bases between them. This sample stems from a study of T cell repertoires in cytomegalovirus infection. On the study more broadly: It can be stated that public TCR beta signatures indicated CMV infection as well as a matching HLA type.

This TCR derives from a human donor in good health (CMV status not recorded). Some clones in this sample may be carry-over from other donors' samples. Source material: PBMCs. V is TRBV7-2 and J is TRBJ2-5, with D possibly TRBD2 on 6 matching bases. The CDR3 protein is CASSLGRGSWETQYF. The CDR3 region has the DNA TGTGCCAGCAGCTTAGGGAGGGGCTCTTGGGAGACCCAGTACTTC.